The sequence of this TCR beta chain was determined in a study of graft-versus-host responses after intestinal transplantation. At the level of the study: Tacrolimus plus steroids were given to all recipients for two to three years, preceded by anti-thymocyte globulin induction.

The V and J ends lost 5 bases and 2 bases respectively, with 12 bases between them. The CDR3 spans 14 residues. Per the germline V gene, CDR1 is SGHTA and CDR2 is FQGNSA. As for this clone: Its specificity is not known.

This table comes from immunoSEQ multiplex PCR, and its TCRdb copy is limited to in-frame clones, with some not included. The data contain 100,000 or so clones, 87% of them singletons. This material consisted of unstimulated CD4+ T cells sorted from spleen or lymph node cells, taken before transplant. The chain has TRBV7-2 and TRBJ2-5; D gene uncertain. This TCR was sampled from a human donor who was the organ donor for an intestinal transplant. For the CDR3, the DNA is TGTGCCAGCAGCCCAGCCGGCATTCAAGAGACCCAGTACTTC. It is translated as CASSPAGIQETQYF.